Shown below are 23 T cell receptor beta chains from a single sample sequenced in a study of response to subunit inactivated influenza vaccine (dated by TCRdb to the late 2010s). The receptor library was made with RT-PCR. The instrument was an Illumina HiSeq 2500. TCRdb reran the public reads through fastp at Q25 and MiXCR, keeping productive beta chains. Rows matching on CDR3 protein sequence are summarized as one entry with the most common DNA and genes. The sample includes about 170,000 distinct CDR3 sequences, with about 10% observed a single time. The top ten hold roughly a third of the sample. The sample was CD8+ T cells sorted from PBMCs, taken less than 30 months after vaccination. These receptor sequences come from a man in his fifties or sixties who received an inactivated influenza vaccine. Donor details come from another sample of the same person, matched by shared clones.

This clonotype was detected a few times. The rearrangement links TRBV20-1 to TRBJ2-4; D ambiguous. This CDR3 has 14 amino acids. Trimming shortened V by 1 base and J by 3 bases, and 10 bases separated the two germline ends. Germline-derived CDR1 and CDR2 are DFQATT and SNEGSKA (reference sequence). CDR3 DNA sequence: TGCAGTGCTAGAGGTGGATTGAGCAAAAACATTCAGTACTTC. Translating gives CSARGGLSKNIQYF.

This clonotype was recorded a few times. V and J are TRBV6-2 or TRBV6-3 and TRBJ1-1, with 7 positions matching TRBD1. Germline CDR1 reads MNHEY; CDR2 reads SVGEGT. The J segment lost 5 bases and the V segment lost 2 bases, leaving 5 bases of the junction unmatched. The CDR3 runs 14 residues. CDR3 bases: TGTGCCAGCAGTTACCGTGAGACAGGGACTGAAGCTTTCTTT. Protein product: CASSYRETGTEAFF.

V is TRBV9 and J is TRBJ2-7, with D perhaps assigned TRBD1 or TRBD2 (6 bases each). V was shortened by 3 bases and J by 3 bases, with 19 bases between the two germline ends. CDR3 length equals 16 residues. Per the germline V gene, CDR1 is SGDLS and CDR2 is YYNGEE. The CDR3 DNA sequence: TGTGCCAGCAGCGCGAACAGGGAAGGAGGGTACTACGAGCAGTACTTC. Translating gives CASSANREGGYYEQYF.

A word on this clonotype: A clone one base away is much larger, so this may be a read error. The chain joins TRBV7-9 to TRBJ2-5, with D hard to call. Trimming removed 6 bases from V and 5 bases from J, with 4 bases in between. This CDR3 spans 10 amino acids. CDR1 and CDR2 (germline): SEHNR, FQNEAQ (reference sequence). The CDR3 DNA reads as TGTGCCAGCAGTTATGAGACCCAGTACTTC. Amino acid sequence: CASSYETQYF.

This clonotype was seen more than once but under ten times. The junction departs from germline at one end; a sequencing error may be responsible. The chain has TRBV2 and TRBJ2-1, with 8 bases identical to TRBD1. Germline-derived CDR1 and CDR2 are SNHLY and FYNNEI. CDR3 length equals 11 residues. The CDR3 DNA is TGTGCCGGCAGGGGGCGGGATGAGCAGTTCTTC. This gives the protein CAGRGRDEQFF.

In this sample, this clonotype turned up many times. This chain links TRBV20-1 with TRBJ2-7, with D perhaps matching TRBD1 (6 bases). CDR3 length equals 11 residues. V was pared by 6 bases and J by 3 bases, with 9 bases between. CDR1 is DFQATT and CDR2 is SNEGSKA in the germline V gene (reference sequence). This CDR3 is CSARQDYEQYF. DNA for the CDR3: TGCAGTGCCCGACAGGACTACGAGCAGTACTTC.

The chain uses TRBV6-2 or TRBV6-3 and TRBJ2-3, with TRBD1 identical over 8 bases. V lost 5 bases, J lost 5 bases, and 6 bases stayed unmatched. The CDR3 consists of 14 residues. CDR1 and CDR2 from the germline V gene are MNHEY and SVGEGT. The CDR3: CASSPGGALDTQYF. Here the CDR3 DNA reads TGTGCCAGCAGTCCAGGGGGCGCTTTAGATACGCAGTATTTT.

The chain has TRBV29-1 and TRBJ2-1; no definite D call. Germline V CDR1 and CDR2: SQVTM, ANQGSEA. The CDR3 contains 13 residues. The V gene lost 8 bases and the J gene lost 10 bases, with 21 bases spanning the gap. The CDR3 DNA reads TGCAGCACAGACCCGCAGCCCCTCAAGGAGCAGTTCTTC. Translation: CSTDPQPLKEQFF.

The chain is built from TRBV20-1 and TRBJ1-1; D gene ambiguous. The CDR3 spans 13 residues. CDR1 and CDR2 from the germline V gene are DFQATT and SNEGSKA (reference sequence). The ends were cut back, 5 bases at V and 5 bases at J, with 15 bases in the middle. Here the CDR3 DNA reads TGCAGTGCTCGAGGCGGGGAAGTGACTGAAGCTTTCTTT. Translating gives CSARGGEVTEAFF.

The rearrangement joins TRBV7-8 to TRBJ2-7; the D is unclear. The CDR3 has 15 residues. Trimming took off 5 bases at V and 0 bases at J, with 14 bases between the two ends. The germline V gene encodes CDR1 SGHVS and CDR2 FQNEAQ. CDR3 region: CASSTALYSSYEQYF. The CDR3 DNA reads as TGTGCCAGCAGCACCGCCCTTTATAGCTCCTACGAGCAGTACTTC. Full variable domain (outside the CDR3, taken from reference TRBV7-8 and TRBJ2-7): GAGVSQSPRYKVAKRGQDVALRCDPISGHVSLFWYQQALGQGPEFLTYFQNEAQLDKSGLPSDRFFAERPEGSVSTLKIQRTQQEDSAVYLCASSTALYSSYEQYFGPGTRLTVT.

This chain links TRBV20-1 with TRBJ1-2; no clear D gene. Germline V lookup: CDR1 DFQATT, CDR2 SNEGSKA (reference sequence). CDR3 length: 14 amino acids. Trimming stripped 2 bases from V and 0 bases from J, with 10 bases between. The CDR3 sequence is CSARPTSSNYGYTF. As DNA, the CDR3 is TGCAGTGCTAGACCTACCAGCTCTAACTATGGCTACACCTTC.

This clonotype has more than one count but fewer than ten. This chain joins TRBV13 and TRBJ1-2, with 11 bases fitting TRBD1. The CDR3 covers 13 residues. CDR1 is PRHDT, CDR2 FYEKMQ, per germline (reference sequence). Unmatched junction bases numbered 7, after V lost 10 bases and J lost 6 bases. CDR3 amino acids: CATPGQGEDGYTF. CDR3 in DNA: TGTGCCACACCGGGACAGGGGGAAGATGGCTACACCTTC.

This clonotype has a handful of counts. The rearrangement uses TRBV10-3 and TRBJ1-6; tentative D call: TRBD1 (5 bases). The CDR3 consists of 16 residues. The V gene lost 2 bases and the J gene lost 4 bases, with 12 bases spanning the gap. Germline V gene lookup returns CDR1 ENHRY and CDR2 SYGVKD. CDR3 nucleotide sequence: TGTGCCATCAGTGAGGTGGCAGGGCCGTATAATTCACCCCTCCACTTT. Translated: CAISEVAGPYNSPLHF.

This clonotype was seen ten or more times. V and J are TRBV12-3 or TRBV12-4 and TRBJ2-1; weak D call: TRBD1 (5 bases). Trimming removed 4 bases at V and 8 bases at J, with 9 bases between. The CDR3 runs to 12 residues. The CDR3 nucleotides are TGTGCCAGCAGTTGGGGCAGCCATGAGCAGTTCTTC. It codes for CASSWGSHEQFF.

This clonotype was detected a few times. V gene TRBV2 combines with J gene TRBJ2-7, with a possible D match to TRBD1 (6 bases). The CDR3 extends over 13 amino acids. Germline V gene data show CDR1 as SNHLY and CDR2 as FYNNEI. V was cut by 11 bases and J by 5 bases, with 19 bases left in between. The CDR3, as DNA: TGTGCCGTCCGCGGAACAGGGCGGGACGAGCAGTACTTC. Protein: CAVRGTGRDEQYF.

V is TRBV19 and J is TRBJ2-3, with D possibly being TRBD2 (6 bases). V was cut by 3 bases and J by 1 base, with 14 bases left in between. The CDR3 has 16 amino acids. Germline assignment: CDR1 LNHDA and CDR2 SQIVND (reference sequence). The CDR3 nucleotides are TGTGCCAGTAGTATTGTCGGGGGAGGTGGCACAGATACGCAGTATTTT. The encoded protein is CASSIVGGGGTDTQYF. The full variable domain, completed using reference TRBV19 and TRBJ2-3, is DGGITQSPKYLFRKEGQNVTLSCEQNLNHDAMYWYRQDPGQGLRLIYYSQIVNDFQKGDIAEGYSVSREKKESFPLTVTSAQKNPTAFYLCASSIVGGGGTDTQYFGPGTRLTVL.

This clonotype was counted ten times or more. The V and J genes are TRBV12-3 or TRBV12-4 and TRBJ1-1; TRBD1 might be the D (6 bases). There are 13 residues in the CDR3. The ends were cut back, 4 bases at V and 8 bases at J, with 14 bases in the middle. DNA of the CDR3: TGTGCCAGCAGTTGGGGAACCGGGACAGAAGCTTTCTTT. This sequence encodes CASSWGTGTEAFF.

This clonotype has ten or more counts. The chain has TRBV27 and TRBJ2-7; D gene ambiguous. Trimming removed 5 bases from V and 3 bases from J, with 14 bases in between. Germline V gene data show CDR1 as MNHEY and CDR2 as SMNVEV (reference sequence). The CDR3 consists of 14 residues. The CDR3 sequence is CASSPAVDGYEQYF. CDR3 sequence (DNA): TGTGCCAGCAGTCCGGCCGTCGACGGCTACGAGCAGTACTTC.

The chain couples TRBV2 to TRBJ2-1, with 11 bases matching TRBD1. V dropped 8 bases and J dropped 3; count of bases not matched to a gene: 3. CDR1 SNHLY and CDR2 FYNNEI come from the germline V gene. This CDR3 has 14 amino acids. CDR3 nucleotides: TGTGCCAGCTGGGACAGGGGGGTCTACAATGAGCAGTTCTTC. It yields the protein CASWDRGVYNEQFF.

This clonotype was recorded a few times. The CDR3 DNA follows: TGCGCCAGCAGCCAAGACCCGGACGGAGATCAGCCCCAGCATTTT. It translates to CASSQDPDGDQPQHF. The J gene is TRBJ1-5, the V gene TRBV4-3; no clear D gene. Germline loops: CDR1 LGHNA, CDR2 YSLEER. The CDR3 is 15 amino acids. V lost 0 bases, J lost 5 bases, and 11 bases lay in between.

Ten or more counts support this clonotype. The chain links TRBV6-2 or TRBV6-3 to TRBJ2-1; no definite D call. Germline V lookup: CDR1 MNHEY, CDR2 SVGEGT. V was cut by 8 bases and J by 4 bases, with 15 bases left in between. The CDR3 spans 14 residues. CDR3 loop: CASAADPLYNEQFF. CDR3 coding DNA: TGTGCCAGCGCCGCCGATCCGTTGTACAATGAGCAGTTCTTC.

At least ten counts were recorded for this clonotype. J is TRBJ1-2 and V is TRBV20-1; D unresolved. V gave up 0 bases and J gave up 4 bases, with 12 bases separating them. This CDR3 spans 14 amino acids. Germline CDR1 and CDR2: DFQATT and SNEGSKA (reference sequence). In DNA, the CDR3 is TGCAGTGCTAGAGATCGGCGCAGGACCTATGGCTACACCTTC. This translates into CSARDRRRTYGYTF.

This clonotype was counted between two and nine times. The chain is built from TRBV28 and TRBJ2-1; TRBD1 is a possible D gene (5 bases). The germline V gene has CDR1 MDHEN and CDR2 SYDVKM. V was trimmed by 5 bases and J by 8 bases, leaving 13 bases between them. The CDR3 contains 13 residues. CDR3 sequence reads: CASSPPDIYEQFF. Here the CDR3 DNA reads TGTGCCAGCAGTCCCCCGGACATTTATGAGCAGTTCTTC. The full variable domain, with the rest looked up from reference TRBV28 and TRBJ2-1, is DVKVTQSSRYLVKRTGEKVFLECVQDMDHENMFWYRQDPGLGLRLIYFSYDVKMKEKGDIPEGYSVSREKKERFSLILESASTNQTSMYLCASSPPDIYEQFFGPGTRLTVL.